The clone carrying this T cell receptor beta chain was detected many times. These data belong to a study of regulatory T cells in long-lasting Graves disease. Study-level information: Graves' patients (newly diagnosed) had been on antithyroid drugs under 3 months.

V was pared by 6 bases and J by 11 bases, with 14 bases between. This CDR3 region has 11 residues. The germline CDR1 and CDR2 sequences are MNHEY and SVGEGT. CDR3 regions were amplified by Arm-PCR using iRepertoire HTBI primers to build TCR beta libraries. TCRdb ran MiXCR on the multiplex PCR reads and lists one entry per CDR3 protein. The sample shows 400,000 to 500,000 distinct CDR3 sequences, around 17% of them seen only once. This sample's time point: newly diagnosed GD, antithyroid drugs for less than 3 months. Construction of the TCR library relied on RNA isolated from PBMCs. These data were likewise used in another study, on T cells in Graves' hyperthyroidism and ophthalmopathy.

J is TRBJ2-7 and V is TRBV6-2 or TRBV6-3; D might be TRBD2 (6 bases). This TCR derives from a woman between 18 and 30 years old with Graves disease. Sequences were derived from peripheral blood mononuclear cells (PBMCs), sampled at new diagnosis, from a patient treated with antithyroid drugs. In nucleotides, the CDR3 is TGTGCCAGCAGCAACCGGGACTTGGAGTACTTC. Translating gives CASSNRDLEYF.